These T cell receptor beta chains were read from a single sample in a study of CD8+ T cells in alopecia areata. Measured with immunoSEQ multiplex PCR; TCRdb has only the in-frame clones, and not every one. The sample has about 180,000 clones, roughly half seen once; the top ten hold around 10%. Sample: CD8+ T cells sorted from blood, taken at week 52, from a patient treated with tofacitinib. These receptors all stem from a human donor with alopecia areata. CDR3s include the opening cysteine and the closing phenylalanine or tryptophan. The order of the fields is J gene, clone size, V gene, CDR3 length, D gene, CDR3 DNA, CDR3 protein. A D gene is named only where the DNA matches it firmly. The size entry is marked missing in some rows and otherwise reads once, few, many or a size class.

TRBJ2-1,NA,TRBV11-2,15,NA,TGTGCCAGCACCGTGGGTCAGTCCTCCTACAATGAGCAGTTCTTC,CASTVGQSSYNEQFF
TRBJ1-5,NA,TRBV4-1,16,NA,TGCGCCAGCAGCCAAGGAGAAGGCGCCTACAATCAGCCCCAGCATTTT,CASSQGEGAYNQPQHF
TRBJ1-1,few,TRBV27,14,NA,TGTGCCAGCAGTCGTGGGGGATATGACACTGAAGCTTTCTTT,CASSRGGYDTEAFF
TRBJ2-1,NA,TRBV9,16,TRBD2,TGTGCCAGCAGCGTAGGTCTAGCGGGGGGGTTTAACGAGCAGTTCTTC,CASSVGLAGGFNEQFF
TRBJ1-1,NA,TRBV9,14,TRBD1,TGTGCCAGCAGCGACACAGGGGTGGGCACTGAAGCTTTCTTT,CASSDTGVGTEAFF
TRBJ1-1,NA,TRBV4-1,15,TRBD1,TGCGCCAGCAGCCCCGGGGACAGGCCCAACACTGAAGCTTTCTTT,CASSPGDRPNTEAFF
TRBJ2-7,NA,TRBV7-9,12,NA,TGTGCCAGCAGCTTACAAACCTACGAGCAGTACTTC,CASSLQTYEQYF
TRBJ2-7,few,TRBV2,15,TRBD1,TGTGCCAGCAGTGCCGGCGGGACAGGGCCCTACGAGCAGTACTTC,CASSAGGTGPYEQYF
TRBJ2-7,NA,TRBV5-6,14,NA,TGTGCCAGCAGCTTGGAGGTCAGCCCCTACGAGCAGTACTTC,CASSLEVSPYEQYF
TRBJ2-5,NA,TRBV6-5,14,TRBD1,TGTGCCAGCAGCTGGACAGGGGGGGCAGAGACCCAGTACTTC,CASSWTGGAETQYF
TRBJ1-2,NA,TRBV11-2,13,NA,TGTGCCAGCAGCTCCTGGACCCACGGAGGCTACACCTTC,CASSSWTHGGYTF
TRBJ2-1,NA,TRBV7-9,11,NA,TGTGCTACGGCTCAGGATAATGAGCAGTTCTTC,CATAQDNEQFF
TRBJ2-7,once,TRBV29-1,13,NA,TGCAGCGTTGAGTGGGAAACTGTCTGCGTGCAGTACTTC,CSVEWETVCVQYF
TRBJ1-2,NA,TRBV29-1,12,NA,TGCAGCGTTGCCGACAGGAGCTATGGCTACACCTTC,CSVADRSYGYTF
TRBJ2-3,NA,TRBV15,15,NA,TGTGCCACCAGAGGGGCGGGGGCCCTCACAGATACGCAGTATTTT,CATRGAGALTDTQYF
TRBJ1-3,few,TRBV18,16,NA,TGTGCCAGCTCACCCTCCCAGCCGAGCTCTGGAAACACCATATATTTT,CASSPSQPSSGNTIYF